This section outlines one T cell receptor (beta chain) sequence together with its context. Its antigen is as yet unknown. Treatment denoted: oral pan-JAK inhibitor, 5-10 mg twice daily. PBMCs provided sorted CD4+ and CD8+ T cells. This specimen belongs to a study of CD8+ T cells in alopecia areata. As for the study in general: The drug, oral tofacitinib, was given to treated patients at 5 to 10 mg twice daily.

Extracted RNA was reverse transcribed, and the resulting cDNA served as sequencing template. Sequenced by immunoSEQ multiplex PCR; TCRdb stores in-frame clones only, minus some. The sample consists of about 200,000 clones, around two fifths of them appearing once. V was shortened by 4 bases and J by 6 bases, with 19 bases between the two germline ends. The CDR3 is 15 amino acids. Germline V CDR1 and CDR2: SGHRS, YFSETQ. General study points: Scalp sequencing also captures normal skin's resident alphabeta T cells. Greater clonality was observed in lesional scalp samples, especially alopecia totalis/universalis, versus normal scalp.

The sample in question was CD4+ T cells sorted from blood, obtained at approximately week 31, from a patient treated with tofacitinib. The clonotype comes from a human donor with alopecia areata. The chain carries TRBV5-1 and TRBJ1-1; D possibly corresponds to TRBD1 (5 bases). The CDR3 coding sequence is TGCGCCAGCAGCGCTCGACAGATCGGGCTGGCTGAAGCTTTCTTT. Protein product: CASSARQIGLAEAFF.